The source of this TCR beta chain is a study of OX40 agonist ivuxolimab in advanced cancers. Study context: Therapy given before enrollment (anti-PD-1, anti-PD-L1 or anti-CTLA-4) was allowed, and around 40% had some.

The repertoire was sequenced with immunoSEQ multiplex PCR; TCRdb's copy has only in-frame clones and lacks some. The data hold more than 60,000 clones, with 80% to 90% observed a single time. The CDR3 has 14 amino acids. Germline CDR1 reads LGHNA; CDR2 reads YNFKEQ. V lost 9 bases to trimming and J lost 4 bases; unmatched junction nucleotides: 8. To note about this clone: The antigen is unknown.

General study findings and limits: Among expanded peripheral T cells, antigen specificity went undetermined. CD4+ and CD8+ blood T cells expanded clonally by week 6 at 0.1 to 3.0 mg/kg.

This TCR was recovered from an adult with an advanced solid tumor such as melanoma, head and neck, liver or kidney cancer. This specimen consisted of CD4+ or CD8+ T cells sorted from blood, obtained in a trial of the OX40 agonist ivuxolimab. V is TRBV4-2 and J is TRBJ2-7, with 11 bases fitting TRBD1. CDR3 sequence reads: CASTSGQGAYEQYF. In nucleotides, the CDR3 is TGTGCCAGTACATCCGGACAGGGGGCATACGAGCAGTACTTC.